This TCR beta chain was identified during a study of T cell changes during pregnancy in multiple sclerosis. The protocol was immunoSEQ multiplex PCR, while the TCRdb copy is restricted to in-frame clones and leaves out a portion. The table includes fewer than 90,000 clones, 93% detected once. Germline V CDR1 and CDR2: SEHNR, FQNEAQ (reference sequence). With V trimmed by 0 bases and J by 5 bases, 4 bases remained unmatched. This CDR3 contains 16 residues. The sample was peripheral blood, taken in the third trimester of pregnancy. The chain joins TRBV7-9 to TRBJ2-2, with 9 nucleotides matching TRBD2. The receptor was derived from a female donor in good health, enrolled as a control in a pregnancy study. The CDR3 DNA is TGTGCCAGCAGCTTAGCGGGGACTAGCAAGACCGGGGAGCTGTTTTTT. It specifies CASSLAGTSKTGELFF.